Listed below are T cell receptor beta chains from one sample, sequenced in a study of cytomegalovirus exposure and HLA in healthy donors. The table came from immunoSEQ multiplex PCR; TCRdb's copy has only in-frame clones and leaves some out. The sample records about 150,000 clones, around 75% being singletons. The sequenced material came from PBMCs. The source is a man in his thirties or forties in good health and CMV-seropositive. Each CDR3 is given with its conserved first and last residue. D genes are given only for firm matches. Only part of the rows carry a size: once, few, many, or a class if the clone is expanded.

TRBD2	TRBV9	TRBJ2-3	.	CASSPLGGAPDTQYF	TGTGCCAGCAGCCCACTCGGGGGGGCCCCAGATACGCAGTATTTT
TRBD1	TRBV28	TRBJ1-5	.	CASSSAQGDQPQHF	TGTGCCAGCAGTTCCGCACAGGGGGATCAGCCCCAGCATTTT
TRBD1	TRBV6-5	TRBJ1-5	few	CASGYRGLNQPQHF	TGTGCCAGCGGGTATAGGGGGCTCAATCAGCCCCAGCATTTT
TRBD2	TRBV20-1	TRBJ2-5	.	CSASSSGEYF	TGCAGTGCTAGTTCTAGCGGGGAGTACTTC
.	TRBV2	TRBJ1-3	.	CASSERDRSPLGNTIYF	TGTGCCAGCAGTGAAAGAGACAGGTCCCCACTGGGAAACACCATATATTTT
.	TRBV7-9	TRBJ2-7	once	CASSHETGSYEQYF	TGTGCCAGCAGCCACGAGACAGGTTCCTACGAGCAGTACTTC
.	TRBV25-1	TRBJ1-3	.	CASSSGTGNTIYF	TGTGCCAGCTCATCCGGGACTGGAAACACCATATATTTT
.	TRBV7-9	TRBJ1-2	.	CASSFRQEEGYTF	TGTGCCAGCAGCTTTAGGCAGGAAGAAGGCTACACCTTC
.	TRBV12-5	TRBJ2-7	.	CASGPDSHEQYF	TGTGCTAGTGGCCCCGACAGTCACGAGCAGTACTTC
TRBD1	TRBV5-1	TRBJ1-1	.	CASSLGDREHTEAFF	TGCGCCAGCAGCTTGGGGGACAGGGAGCACACTGAAGCTTTCTTT
TRBD1	TRBV2	TRBJ2-5	.	CASSVGQGGQETQYF	TGTGCCAGCAGTGTCGGACAGGGTGGGCAAGAGACCCAGTACTTC
.	TRBV27	TRBJ2-3	.	CASSFEGVRLGADTQYF	TGTGCCAGCAGTTTTGAGGGGGTGCGTCTGGGGGCAGATACGCAGTATTTT
TRBD2	TRBV6-1	TRBJ2-7	.	CASSEGPAGVSYEQYF	TGTGCCAGCAGTGAAGGTCCAGCGGGAGTGTCTTACGAGCAGTACTTC
TRBD1	TRBV7-7	TRBJ2-2	.	CASSMGQGTGELFF	TGTGCTAGCAGCATGGGACAGGGGACCGGGGAGCTGTTTTTT
.	TRBV5-1	TRBJ2-3	.	CASTAQGGDTQYF	TGCGCCAGCACCGCCCAGGGGGGAGATACGCAGTATTTT
TRBD1	TRBV6-5	TRBJ1-1	.	CASRLRTGDGTEAFF	TGTGCCAGCAGACTAAGGACAGGGGACGGCACTGAAGCTTTCTTT
TRBD2	TRBV4-1	TRBJ2-1	.	CASSHSGGAGNEQFF	TGCGCCAGCAGCCACAGCGGGGGGGCCGGTAATGAGCAGTTCTTC
.	TRBV6-1	TRBJ2-2	.	CASRIQEGTGELFF	TGTGCCAGCAGGATACAGGAGGGTACCGGGGAGCTGTTTTTT
.	TRBV7-9	TRBJ1-2	.	CASSLGRQGRDGYTF	TGTGCCAGCAGCTTAGGTCGCCAGGGAAGGGATGGCTACACCTTC
.	TRBV29-1	TRBJ2-5	.	CSVEARVKETQYF	TGCAGCGTTGAAGCCAGGGTGAAAGAGACCCAGTACTTC
.	TRBV12-5	TRBJ1-1	.	CASGLHRMNTEAFF	TGTGCTAGTGGTTTGCACAGGATGAACACTGAAGCTTTCTTT
.	TRBV2	TRBJ2-7	.	CASSDWSKHGGSYEQYF	TGTGCCAGCAGTGATTGGTCGAAGCACGGAGGTTCCTACGAGCAGTACTTC
TRBD1	TRBV6-5	TRBJ1-3	.	CASSPRQGGGNTIYF	TGTGCCAGCAGTCCTCGACAGGGCGGGGGAAACACCATATATTTT
.	TRBV5-1	TRBJ2-3	.	CASSFVGGAISTDTQYF	TGCGCCAGCAGCTTTGTAGGGGGAGCGATTAGCACAGATACGCAGTATTTT
TRBD1	TRBV2	TRBJ2-2	.	CAIDRDPGELFF	TGTGCCATAGACAGGGACCCCGGGGAGCTGTTTTTT
.	TRBV19	TRBJ1-1	.	CASSIMGRVEAFF	TGTGCCAGTAGTATAATGGGTCGGGTTGAAGCTTTCTTT
TRBD1	TRBV7-2	TRBJ1-1	.	CASSYLQGSTEAFF	TGTGCCAGCAGCTACCTACAGGGGTCCACTGAAGCTTTCTTT
TRBD1	TRBV28	TRBJ2-7	.	CAVEGGNTYEQYF	TGTGCCGTCGAAGGGGGCAATACCTACGAGCAGTACTTC
.	TRBV4-1	TRBJ2-5	.	CASSQGGLETQYF	TGCGCCAGCAGCCAAGGCGGGTTGGAGACCCAGTACTTC
.	TRBV7-2	TRBJ2-5	.	CASSLSSAASRETQYF	TGTGCCAGCAGCTTAAGTTCCGCGGCTAGCCGAGAGACCCAGTACTTC
TRBD2	TRBV7-6	TRBJ2-3	.	CASSLGAGGSQSTDTQYF	TGTGCCAGCAGCTTAGGAGCGGGGGGGTCTCAAAGCACAGATACGCAGTATTTT
.	TRBV4-3	TRBJ2-1	.	CASSQRRGRNNEQFF	TGCGCCAGCAGCCAAAGGCGGGGCAGGAACAATGAGCAGTTCTTC
.	TRBV4-3	TRBJ2-5	.	CASSQQKQETQYF	TGCGCCAGCAGCCAGCAGAAGCAAGAGACCCAGTACTTC
TRBD1	TRBV5-1	TRBJ1-3	.	CASSLGQGLSGNTIYF	TGCGCCAGCAGCTTGGGACAGGGACTCTCTGGAAACACCATATATTTT
.	TRBV28	TRBJ1-3	.	CASSTDRDTIHSGNTIYF	TGTGCCAGCAGCACGGATCGGGACACTATCCACTCTGGAAACACCATATATTTT
.	TRBV29-1	TRBJ1-2	.	CSVGTILYGYTF	TGCAGCGTTGGGACAATCCTCTATGGCTACACCTTC
TRBD1	TRBV7-3	TRBJ2-3	.	CASSSDRGGWDTQYF	TGTGCCAGCAGCTCGGACAGGGGAGGGTGGGATACGCAGTATTTT
TRBD1	TRBV27	TRBJ2-1	few	CASSSGTGQASNEQFF	TGTGCCAGCAGTTCCGGGACAGGGCAAGCTAGTAATGAGCAGTTCTTC
.	TRBV12-5	TRBJ2-7	.	CASGSPNEQYF	TGTGCTAGTGGTTCCCCAAACGAGCAGTACTTC
.	TRBV7-2	TRBJ2-5	.	CASSFGSWTGGSQETQYF	TGTGCCAGCAGCTTTGGCTCCTGGACTGGGGGGTCCCAAGAGACCCAGTACTTC
.	TRBV7-2	TRBJ1-1	.	CASSFLEAFF	TGTGCCAGCAGCTTTCTTGAAGCTTTCTTT
.	TRBV27	TRBJ2-2	.	CASSLTARGELFF	TGTGCCAGCAGTTTAACGGCGAGGGGGGAGCTGTTTTTT
TRBD1	TRBV7-9	TRBJ1-1	.	CASSSPGQGKNTEAFF	TGTGCCAGCAGCTCGCCGGGACAGGGAAAGAACACTGAAGCTTTCTTT
TRBD1	TRBV7-2	TRBJ1-1	.	CASSLDPGTGGTTEAFF	TGTGCCAGCAGCTTAGATCCCGGGACAGGGGGAACCACTGAAGCTTTCTTT
TRBD1	TRBV5-1	TRBJ2-1	.	CASKGQGADEQFF	TGCGCCAGCAAGGGACAGGGAGCGGATGAGCAGTTCTTC
TRBD2	TRBV2	TRBJ2-7	.	CASSLRSGRSHEQYF	TGTGCCAGCAGCTTAAGGAGCGGGAGGTCCCACGAGCAGTACTTC